This T cell receptor beta chain comes out of a study of cytomegalovirus exposure and HLA in healthy donors. Across the whole study: Early release data held about 92 million unique TCRs from HLA-typed donors. General study results and limits: In a later analysis, specific HLA alleles were associated with 15,000 to 20,000 TCR beta sequences at a 0.05 false discovery rate. There were reportedly fewer N-insertions in an Asian-associated ancestry cluster than the roughly 670-donor mean, in a later analysis.

Those who donated were healthy bone marrow donors. Primers included in the PCR were 60 Vbeta and 13 Jbeta primers. Generated by immunoSEQ multiplex PCR, the TCRdb table keeps only in-frame clones and is missing some. Of about 160,000 clones listed, over 60% were seen once; the top ten hold around 1%. A remark on this clone: The target antigen is unknown.

This sequence originates from a woman between 45 and 60 years old in good health and CMV-seropositive. Material for sequencing was PBMCs.

CDR3 coding DNA: TGTGCCAGCAGTCCTTATAGCAATCAGCCCCAGCATTTT. It translates to CASSPYSNQPQHF. The chain recombines TRBV2 with TRBJ1-5; D not certain. The CDR3 runs to 13 residues. Per the germline V gene, CDR1 is SNHLY and CDR2 is FYNNEI. Trimming stripped 5 bases from V and 0 bases from J, with 5 bases between.